One sample yielded the 20 T cell receptor beta chains listed below, sequenced in a study of cytomegalovirus exposure and HLA in healthy donors. The primer mix had 60 Vbeta and 13 Jbeta primers. Sequenced by immunoSEQ multiplex PCR; TCRdb stores in-frame clones only, minus some. The sample carries some 170,000 clones, 80% to 85% recorded once. Sequenced material: PBMCs. All receptors derive from a woman aged 25 to 39 in good health and CMV-seronegative.

This clone was detected once. J is TRBJ1-1 and V is TRBV30; D is perhaps TRBD1 (6 bases). This CDR3 is 13 amino acids long. The V end lost 8 bases, the J end lost 0 bases, and 13 bases lay between the germline ends. Looked up from germline, CDR1 is GTSNPN and CDR2 is SVGIG (reference sequence). CDR3 sequence reads: CARRTAMNTEAFF. In DNA, the CDR3 is TGTGCCCGACGGACAGCCATGAACACTGAAGCTTTCTTT.

This rearrangement joins TRBV19 to TRBJ1-5; TRBD1 is a possible D gene (6 bases). This CDR3 has 15 amino acids. In germline, CDR1 is LNHDA, CDR2 SQIVND (reference sequence). Trimming took off 5 bases at V and 4 bases at J, with 15 bases between the two ends. CDR3 residues: CASSLTGNRNQPQHF. The DNA for the CDR3 is TGTGCCAGTAGTTTAACAGGGAACCGAAATCAGCCCCAGCATTTT.

Remarks on this clone: Germline and junction disagree at one end, which may indicate a read error. The chain combines TRBV7-9 with TRBJ1-2; TRBD1 matches at 8 bases. Per the germline V gene, CDR1 is SEHNR and CDR2 is FQNEAQ (reference sequence). The length of the CDR3 is 14 residues. The CDR3 sequence is CSSSPQDRAYGYTF. The CDR3, as DNA: TGTTCCAGCAGCCCCCAGGACAGGGCTTATGGCTACACCTTC.

The chain carries TRBV6-6 and TRBJ2-5; 8 bases match TRBD1. The CDR3 loop spans 16 amino acids. Germline V CDR1 and CDR2: MNHNY, SVGAGI (reference sequence). Unmatched junction bases numbered 10, after V lost 6 bases and J lost 1 base. The CDR3 region is CASRRTVGTGQETQYF. CDR3 bases: TGTGCCAGCAGGCGAACGGTGGGGACAGGCCAAGAGACCCAGTACTTC.

This sequence joins TRBV2 and TRBJ2-1, with TRBD2 matching 11 bases. V was pared by 0 bases and J by 8 bases, with 6 bases of the junction left unmatched. Germline CDR1 SNHLY, CDR2 FYNNEI. The CDR3 runs 16 residues. Here the CDR3 reads CASSEATLAGDDEQFF. CDR3 DNA: TGTGCCAGCAGTGAAGCGACACTAGCGGGAGACGATGAGCAGTTCTTC.

The sample holds a few counts of this clone. The V and J genes are TRBV25-1 and TRBJ1-1; 7 bases fit TRBD1. After removal of 3 bases from V and 7 bases from J, the junction contained 8 bases not matched to a gene. The germline CDR1 and CDR2 sequences are MGHDK and SYGVNS. CDR3 length: 14 amino acids. CDR3 DNA sequence: TGTGCCAGCAGTGATGTATACGGGACAGATGAAGCTTTCTTT. It yields the protein CASSDVYGTDEAFF.

The V gene is TRBV25-1, the J gene TRBJ1-4, with D possibly being TRBD1 (6 bases). The CDR3 has 13 amino acids. V lost 7 bases, J lost 8 bases, and 14 bases lay in between. In germline, CDR1 is MGHDK, CDR2 SYGVNS. Written as DNA, the CDR3 is TGTGCCAGCACCGCAGGGGATTGGGAAAAACTGTTTTTT. Residues: CASTAGDWEKLFF.

This chain links TRBV6-5 with TRBJ2-7, with D possibly matching TRBD1 (5 bases). This CDR3 is built from 16 residues. From germline, CDR1 is MNHEY and CDR2 SVGAGI. The germline V and J ends were trimmed by 0 bases and 2 bases, with 14 bases remaining between them. The CDR3 nucleotides are TGTGCCAGCAGTTACTCGTCTACTTTCAGGGCCTACGAGCAGTACTTC. Amino acid sequence: CASSYSSTFRAYEQYF.

The chain combines TRBV28 with TRBJ2-1; 11 positions agree with TRBD2. Trimming removed 2 bases from V and 10 bases from J; junction bases left unmatched: 7. Germline V gene lookup returns CDR1 MDHEN and CDR2 SYDVKM. The CDR3 length is 15 residues. This CDR3 reads CASSLVQLAGDEQFF. The CDR3 region has the DNA TGTGCCAGCAGTTTAGTTCAACTAGCGGGAGACGAGCAGTTCTTC. The full variable domain, in which reference TRBV28 and TRBJ2-1 provide the parts outside the CDR3, is DVKVTQSSRYLVKRTGEKVFLECVQDMDHENMFWYRQDPGLGLRLIYFSYDVKMKEKGDIPEGYSVSREKKERFSLILESASTNQTSMYLCASSLVQLAGDEQFFGPGTRLTVL.

The chain joins TRBV19 to TRBJ2-7, with D unresolved. V was shortened by 1 base and J by 6 bases, with 13 bases between the two germline ends. This CDR3 spans 14 amino acids. CDR1 and CDR2 from the germline V gene are LNHDA and SQIVND (reference sequence). The CDR3 region has the DNA TGTGCCAGTAGTATAGTCCCCCGATCCGGCGAGCAGTACTTC. Translated, it gives CASSIVPRSGEQYF. Full variable domain (remainder filled in from reference TRBV19 and TRBJ2-7): DGGITQSPKYLFRKEGQNVTLSCEQNLNHDAMYWYRQDPGQGLRLIYYSQIVNDFQKGDIAEGYSVSREKKESFPLTVTSAQKNPTAFYLCASSIVPRSGEQYFGPGTRLTVT.

The rearrangement links TRBV9 to TRBJ1-1; the match to TRBD1 covers 8 bases. Losses at the gene ends were 3 bases for V and 5 bases for J; bases not matched to a gene: 3. The CDR3 sequence is 13 residues long. Germline V gives CDR1 SGDLS, CDR2 YYNGEE. The CDR3 DNA sequence: TGTGCCAGCAGCGCCCGACAGGGGACTGAAGCTTTCTTT. Protein: CASSARQGTEAFF.

This chain joins TRBV29-1 and TRBJ2-5; D perhaps matches TRBD2 (6 bases). V was trimmed by 6 bases and J by 8 bases, leaving 13 bases between them. Germline CDR1 reads SQVTM; CDR2 reads ANQGSEA. The CDR3 length is 11 residues. DNA for the CDR3: TGCAGCGTCGTCGCCGGGGGTACCCAGTACTTC. Translated: CSVVAGGTQYF.

The chain uses TRBV19 and TRBJ2-7; D is ambiguous. Germline V gene data show CDR1 as LNHDA and CDR2 as SQIVND (reference sequence). This CDR3 is 15 amino acids long. Trimming cost V 4 bases and J 3 bases, with 16 bases left between them. The CDR3 is CASSRHPQALYEQYF. The CDR3 DNA is TGTGCCAGTAGTAGACACCCTCAGGCCCTCTACGAGCAGTACTTC.

A remark on this clone: The same CDR3 arises from other DNA sequences in this sample as well. The chain's CDR3 is CASSLDFRQGAHEQYF. The CDR3 DNA reads TGTGCCAGCAGCTTGGATTTCCGGCAGGGGGCCCACGAGCAGTACTTC. The chain is built from TRBV5-4 and TRBJ2-7, with 8 bases identical to TRBD1. Per germline, CDR1 SGHNT and CDR2 YYREEE (reference sequence). The CDR3 has 16 amino acids. The ends lost 0 bases at V and 5 bases at J; junction bases unmatched: 10.

The chain joins TRBV6-5 to TRBJ1-2, with D possibly TRBD1 on 5 matching bases. The germline V gene encodes CDR1 MNHEY and CDR2 SVGAGI. Deletions cut 5 bases from V and 6 bases from J, with 10 bases between. The CDR3 contains 12 residues. CDR3 sequence reads: CASSRDRNGYTF. CDR3 DNA: TGTGCCAGCAGTCGCGACAGAAATGGCTACACCTTC.

The gene calls are TRBV30 and TRBJ2-5; 8 bases map to TRBD1. The germline V gene encodes CDR1 GTSNPN and CDR2 SVGIG (reference sequence). The CDR3 extends over 12 amino acids. Losses at the gene ends were 4 bases for V and 5 bases for J; bases not matched to a gene: 3. CDR3 nucleotides: TGTGCCTGGAATGGACAGGGCGAGACCCAGTACTTC. Translating it yields CAWNGQGETQYF.

This clone has a single count. V and J are TRBV18 and TRBJ2-7, with 7 bases that match TRBD1. CDR3 size: 15 residues. The ends lost 2 bases at V and 0 bases at J; junction bases unmatched: 4. The V gene's germline CDR1 is KGHSH and CDR2 LQKENI. The CDR3 protein is CASSPGQASSYEQYF. CDR3 sequence (DNA): TGTGCCAGCTCACCAGGACAGGCAAGCTCCTACGAGCAGTACTTC.

The rearrangement joins TRBV28 to TRBJ2-7, with D maybe TRBD1 (7 bases). Trimming took off 10 bases at V and 3 bases at J, with 19 bases between the two ends. From germline, CDR1 is MDHEN and CDR2 SYDVKM. CDR3 size: 14 residues. CDR3 DNA sequence: TGTGCCACCCTACCTCGGGGGACAGTCTACGAGCAGTACTTC. It translates to CATLPRGTVYEQYF.

This clone was observed a handful of times. This chain joins TRBV5-4 and TRBJ2-2; 11 bases fit TRBD2. V trimming: 4 bases; J trimming: 13 bases; junction bases outside the gene matches: 18. CDR3 length equals 17 residues. Germline V gene data show CDR1 as SGHNT and CDR2 as YYREEE (reference sequence). The CDR3 nucleotides read TGTGCCAGCAGCCCCGGGACTAGCGGAGCCCCGGAGGGTCGGCTGTTTTTT. It codes for CASSPGTSGAPEGRLFF. Full variable domain (rest looked up from reference TRBV5-4 and TRBJ2-2): ETGVTQSPTHLIKTRGQQVTLRCSSQSGHNTVSWYQQALGQGPQFIFQYYREEENGRGNFPPRFSGLQFPNYSSELNVNALELDDSALYLCASSPGTSGAPEGRLFFGEGSRLTVL.

The gene calls are TRBV7-9 and TRBJ1-2; TRBD1 matches 8 bases. This CDR3 has 15 amino acids. Germline V gene sequence: CDR1 SEHNR, CDR2 FQNEAQ (reference sequence). V was clipped by 4 bases and J by 6 bases; unmatched bases: 10. CDR3 loop: CASSSQGAQIHGYTF. Written as DNA, the CDR3 is TGTGCCAGCAGCTCCCAGGGGGCGCAGATTCATGGCTACACCTTC.